Listed here are 23 T cell receptor beta chains from one sample, sequenced in a study of OX40 agonist ivuxolimab in advanced cancers. Only in-frame clones appear in the TCRdb table, and some are missing; sequencing was by immunoSEQ multiplex PCR. The table includes 66,000 or so clones, less than 85% detected once. Sample: CD4+ or CD8+ T cells sorted from blood, taken in a trial of the OX40 agonist ivuxolimab. The receptor source for this set is an adult with an advanced solid tumor such as melanoma, head and neck, liver or kidney cancer.

This chain links TRBV11-2 with TRBJ2-2; TRBD2 matches 10 bases. The V gene end was trimmed by 2 bases and the J gene end by 7 bases; junction bases not matched to a gene: 7. The CDR3 contains 16 residues. CDR1 is SGHAT and CDR2 is FQNNGV in the germline V gene. The CDR3 here is CASSLIASGRIGELFF. DNA for the CDR3: TGTGCCAGCAGCTTAATCGCTAGCGGGAGAATCGGGGAGCTGTTTTTT.

The chain uses TRBV28 and TRBJ2-1; D not certain. Germline lookup yields CDR1 MDHEN and CDR2 SYDVKM. V was clipped by 3 bases and J by 7 bases, with 7 bases between them. CDR3 length: 12 residues. The CDR3 loop reads CASSFSENEQFF. CDR3 nucleotides: TGTGCCAGCAGTTTCTCGGAGAATGAGCAGTTCTTC.

In this sample, this clone turned up a few times. The V gene is TRBV4-3, the J gene TRBJ1-5, with 8 bases aligning to TRBD1. CDR1 is LGHNA and CDR2 is YSLEER in the germline V gene. J gave up 6 bases and V 5 bases, and 6 bases lay outside the gene matches. The CDR3 covers 14 residues. Written as DNA, the CDR3 is TGCGCCAGCAGCTGGGGACAGGAGGCTCAGCCCCAGCATTTT. Amino acid sequence: CASSWGQEAQPQHF.

The rearrangement joins TRBV18 to TRBJ1-4; D is ambiguous. CDR3 length: 13 residues. From germline, CDR1 is KGHSH and CDR2 LQKENI. Trimming pared 6 bases from V and 6 bases from J, leaving 11 bases between. Here the CDR3 reads CASSRTPDEKLFF. CDR3 DNA: TGTGCCAGCTCGCGTACCCCAGATGAAAAACTGTTTTTT.

The CDR3 here is CAWSVGGGPGELFF. The CDR3, as DNA: TGTGCCTGGAGCGTAGGAGGGGGGCCCGGGGAGCTGTTTTTT. J is TRBJ2-2 and V is TRBV30; possibly TRBD1 or TRBD2 for D (6 bases each). V was cut by 3 bases and J by 6 bases, with 14 bases left in between. CDR1 is GTSNPN and CDR2 is SVGIG in the germline V gene (reference sequence). This CDR3 is built from 14 residues.

The chain has TRBV28 and TRBJ2-2, with 13 positions matching TRBD2. The CDR3 spans 18 residues. Germline-derived CDR1 and CDR2 are MDHEN and SYDVKM. The V gene end was trimmed by 5 bases and the J gene end by 4 bases; junction bases not matched to a gene: 10. The CDR3 DNA is TGTGCCAGCAGTCCTATATCTAGACTAGCGGGAGGCACCGGGGAGCTGTTTTTT. Translated: CASSPISRLAGGTGELFF.

The rearrangement links TRBV7-2 to TRBJ2-4, with a weak D call TRBD1 (5 bases). Trimming shortened V by 5 bases and J by 0 bases, and 17 bases separated the two germline ends. The CDR3 length is 17 residues. Germline V lookup: CDR1 SGHTA, CDR2 FQGNSA. CDR3 sequence reads: CASSDRQFTLAKNIQYF. CDR3 coding DNA: TGTGCCAGCAGCGACCGACAGTTTACATTAGCCAAAAACATTCAGTACTTC.

The rearrangement links TRBV10-3 to TRBJ2-5, with 7 nucleotides matching TRBD2. The junction had 5 bases not matched to a gene; V was cut back by 3 bases and J by 7 bases. The germline gives CDR1 ENHRY, CDR2 SYGVKD. CDR3 size: 13 residues. The CDR3: CAISEQREGTQYF. The CDR3 coding sequence is TGTGCCATCAGTGAACAGCGGGAAGGGACCCAGTACTTC.

This sequence joins TRBV5-6 and TRBJ1-5, with 8 bases lining up with TRBD1. Germline CDR1 reads SGHDT; CDR2 reads YYEEEE. The CDR3 has 16 amino acids. The junction had 10 bases not matched to a gene; V was cut back by 3 bases and J by 5 bases. Here the CDR3 DNA reads TGTGCCAGCAGCTCGGGGACAGGCCTATCTCATCAGCCCCAGCATTTT. Translating it yields CASSSGTGLSHQPQHF.

This chain links TRBV6-5 with TRBJ2-1; D ambiguous. Trimming cost V 7 bases and J 7 bases, with 14 bases left between them. The CDR3 consists of 13 residues. The germline V gene encodes CDR1 MNHEY and CDR2 SVGAGI. This CDR3 reads CASTLRVGNEQFF. Written as DNA, the CDR3 is TGTGCCAGCACCCTAAGGGTGGGGAATGAGCAGTTCTTC.

For the CDR3, the DNA is TGTGCCAGCAGCCCCAGATGGCTGAACTATGGCTACACCTTC. Its translation: CASSPRWLNYGYTF. The chain combines TRBV14 with TRBJ1-2; the D is unclear. Per germline, CDR1 SGHDN and CDR2 FVKESK. V was cut by 4 bases and J by 2 bases, with 11 bases left in between. The CDR3 sequence is 14 residues long.

CDR3 region: CASSALEGKETQYF. The CDR3 region has the DNA TGTGCCAGCAGCGCCCTGGAGGGAAAAGAGACCCAGTACTTC. The J gene is TRBJ2-5, the V gene TRBV7-6; TRBD2 might be the D (6 bases). Trimming shortened V by 5 bases and J by 3 bases, and 13 bases separated the two germline ends. The CDR3 runs to 14 residues. CDR1 and CDR2 (germline): SGHVS, FNYEAQ.

The chain carries TRBV4-1 and TRBJ2-7; D is possibly TRBD1 (6 bases). The germline V gene encodes CDR1 MGHRA and CDR2 YSYEKL. The CDR3 spans 13 residues. Trimming removed 4 bases at V and 6 bases at J, with 13 bases between. CDR3 loop: CASSLQGNTEQYF. As DNA, the CDR3 is TGCGCCAGCAGCCTCCAGGGGAATACCGAGCAGTACTTC.

This clone has a handful of counts. The chain employs TRBV6-6 and TRBJ1-5, with 7 bases matching TRBD1. Per germline, CDR1 MNHNY and CDR2 SVGAGI (reference sequence). The CDR3 covers 14 residues. The CDR3 DNA reads TGTGCAGTATCTTTCACAGGGGGCAATCAGCCCCAGCATTTT. Its protein product is CAVSFTGGNQPQHF.

The gene calls are TRBV9 and TRBJ1-3; TRBD1 matches 10 bases. The CDR3 has 18 amino acids. Germline-derived CDR1 and CDR2 are SGDLS and YYNGEE. Germline trimming cut 4 bases from V and 0 bases from J; bases unmatched to any gene: 10. The CDR3 region has the DNA TGTGCCAGCAGCCCGAGAATCGGGACAGGGGACTCTGGAAACACCATATATTTT. Protein sequence: CASSPRIGTGDSGNTIYF. The full variable domain, with the rest looked up from reference TRBV9 and TRBJ1-3, is DSGVTQTPKHLITATGQRVTLRCSPRSGDLSVYWYQQSLDQGLQFLIQYYNGEERAKGNILERFSAQQFPDLHSELNLSSLELGDSALYFCASSPRIGTGDSGNTIYFGEGSWLTVV.

The rearrangement links TRBV18 to TRBJ2-3; unclear D gene. Germline-derived CDR1 and CDR2 are KGHSH and LQKENI. CDR3 length equals 15 residues. V gave up 3 bases and J gave up 6 bases, with 16 bases separating them. The CDR3 here is CASSPVPSSADTQYF. In DNA, the CDR3 is TGTGCCAGCTCACCGGTCCCTTCCAGCGCGGATACGCAGTATTTT. The variable domain in full, completed from reference TRBV18 and TRBJ2-3, reads NAGVMQNPRHLVRRRGQEARLRCSPMKGHSHVYWYRQLPEEGLKFMVYLQKENIIDESGMPKERFSAEFPKEGPSILRIQQVVRGDSAAYFCASSPVPSSADTQYFGPGTRLTVL.

CDR3 DNA: TGCAGCGCCCTAAGCATGGGAGCGAACACTGAAGCTTTCTTT. Translated: CSALSMGANTEAFF. This rearrangement joins TRBV29-1 to TRBJ1-1; D uncertain. Deletions cut 7 bases from V and 1 base from J, with 16 bases between. CDR1 and CDR2 from the germline V gene are SQVTM and ANQGSEA. This CDR3 spans 14 amino acids.

V usage is TRBV9 and J usage is TRBJ2-5; 9 bases agree with TRBD1. CDR3 size: 17 residues. The junction had 14 bases not matched to a gene; V was cut back by 3 bases and J by 5 bases. The germline CDR1 and CDR2 sequences are SGDLS and YYNGEE. CDR3 region: CASSAEIRDREAETQYF. In DNA, the CDR3 is TGTGCCAGCAGCGCAGAAATTCGGGACAGGGAGGCGGAGACCCAGTACTTC.

The J gene is TRBJ1-1, the V gene TRBV19; D unclear. This CDR3 has 13 residues. The ends were cut back, 3 bases at V and 9 bases at J, with 14 bases in the middle. The germline gives CDR1 LNHDA, CDR2 SQIVND (reference sequence). CDR3 sequence: CASSMPLTGKAFF. For the CDR3, the DNA is TGTGCCAGTAGTATGCCTTTAACGGGGAAAGCTTTCTTT.

The chain couples TRBV6-1 to TRBJ2-7; D uncertain. The CDR3 has 16 residues. CDR1 and CDR2 (germline): MNHNS, SASEGT. V was pared by 4 bases and J by 2 bases, with 18 bases between. As DNA, the CDR3 is TGTGCCAGCAGTGCACATAGGCAGCTCTATCCCTACGAGCAGTACTTC. As protein: CASSAHRQLYPYEQYF.

The CDR3 region has the DNA TGTGCCAGCAGCCCAGGGACAGGGGAATACGAGCAGTACTTC. Its translation is CASSPGTGEYEQYF. The rearrangement joins TRBV7-9 to TRBJ2-7; 10 bases align to TRBD1. CDR1 and CDR2 from the germline V gene are SEHNR and FQNEAQ (reference sequence). With 5 bases clipped from V and 4 bases from J, the junction kept 5 bases outside the gene matches. This CDR3 comprises 14 residues.

This clone was recorded a few times. The genes are TRBV19 and TRBJ2-5; tentative D call: TRBD2 (6 bases). Germline V gives CDR1 LNHDA, CDR2 SQIVND (reference sequence). CDR3 size: 12 residues. The V gene lost 7 bases and the J gene lost 5 bases, with 11 bases spanning the gap. The CDR3 here is CASKEGTETQYF. DNA for the CDR3: TGTGCCAGTAAGGAGGGTACGGAGACCCAGTACTTC.

The J gene is TRBJ1-5, the V gene TRBV6-4; D possibly corresponds to TRBD1 (6 bases). V was trimmed by 6 bases and J by 3 bases, leaving 15 bases between them. CDR1 and CDR2 from the germline V gene are MRHNA and SNTAGT. The CDR3 loop spans 15 amino acids. Here the CDR3 DNA reads TGTGCCAGCAGCCCGGGGGCAACGAACAATCAGCCCCAGCATTTT. Its translation is CASSPGATNNQPQHF.